This passage covers 14 T cell receptor beta chains from one sample sequenced in a study of immune evolution from preneoplasia to lung adenocarcinoma. Method: immunoSEQ multiplex PCR; TCRdb's copy keeps in-frame clones and lacks some. The sample has 7,000 to 9,500 clones; 75% to 85% are singletons. The sequenced material came from FFPE invasive lung adenocarcinoma tissue. Source of these receptors: a person in their 40s with lung adenocarcinoma.

The genes are TRBV6-5 and TRBJ2-3; the D gene is possibly TRBD2 (5 bases). Germline lookup yields CDR1 MNHEY and CDR2 SVGAGI. Trimming cost V 6 bases and J 3 bases, with 13 bases left between them. This CDR3 has 14 residues. The CDR3 region has the DNA TGTGCCAGCAGCCCCGGGGTGGCGACAGATACGCAGTATTTT. Amino acid sequence: CASSPGVATDTQYF.

Only one count was recorded for this clone. This chain uses TRBV28 with TRBJ1-2, with D tentatively TRBD1 (5 bases). Trimming cost V 6 bases and J 0 bases, with 14 bases left between them. CDR1 and CDR2 from the germline V gene are MDHEN and SYDVKM. CDR3 size: 15 residues. CDR3 sequence: CASRTLGVANYGYTF. The CDR3 DNA is TGTGCCAGCAGGACTCTAGGGGTAGCTAACTATGGCTACACCTTC.

The chain links TRBV28 to TRBJ1-5; 7 bases line up with TRBD1. Germline CDR1 MDHEN, CDR2 SYDVKM. The CDR3 is 13 amino acids. Losses at the gene ends were 7 bases for V and 6 bases for J; bases not matched to a gene: 6. CDR3 residues: CASNTGVIQPQHF. The CDR3 bases are TGTGCCAGCAATACAGGGGTGATTCAGCCCCAGCATTTT.

V usage is TRBV9 and J usage is TRBJ1-1, with 11 positions matching TRBD1. The CDR3 sequence is 16 residues long. Germline loops: CDR1 SGDLS, CDR2 YYNGEE. Trimming cost V 3 bases and J 2 bases; bases outside gene matches: 6. In DNA, the CDR3 is TGTGCCAGCAGCGGGGGGACAGGGGGAAAAAACACTGAAGCTTTCTTT. Residues: CASSGGTGGKNTEAFF.

The chain has TRBV6-1 and TRBJ2-3; 8 bases fit TRBD1. The trim removed 5 bases at V and 1 base at J, leaving 2 bases unmatched. Germline values: CDR1 MNHNS, CDR2 SASEGT. CDR3 length: 14 residues. CDR3 sequence: CASSKGQGTDTQYF. The CDR3 nucleotides are TGTGCCAGCAGTAAGGGACAGGGCACAGATACGCAGTATTTT.

This sequence joins TRBV27 and TRBJ1-2; 7 bases fit TRBD1. The CDR3 totals 13 residues. The junction had 2 bases not matched to a gene; V was cut back by 0 bases and J by 7 bases. CDR1 and CDR2 from the germline V gene are MNHEY and SMNVEV (reference sequence). The DNA for the CDR3 is TGTGCCAGCAGTTTATCGAACAGGGGTGGCTACACCTTC. Translating gives CASSLSNRGGYTF.

There are a few counts of this clone. The chain joins TRBV7-9 to TRBJ1-2; 7 nucleotides agree with TRBD1. After removal of 3 bases from V and 6 bases from J, the junction contained 7 bases not matched to a gene. Germline values: CDR1 SEHNR, CDR2 FQNEAQ (reference sequence). The CDR3 is 14 amino acids. The CDR3 here is CASSLDSRGDGYTF. The CDR3 nucleotides are TGTGCCAGCAGCTTGGATAGCAGGGGGGATGGCTACACCTTC.

The rearrangement links TRBV23-1 to TRBJ2-1, with unresolved D. TRBV23-1 is marked as an open reading frame, function uncertain. The CDR3 extends over 16 amino acids. The germline V and J ends were trimmed by 6 bases and 2 bases, with 17 bases remaining between them. CDR3 sequence: CASSPLVEGPYNEQFF. Written as DNA, the CDR3 is TGCGCCAGCAGCCCCCTAGTGGAAGGCCCCTACAATGAGCAGTTCTTC.

This rearrangement joins TRBV28 to TRBJ2-5; D remains unclear. Germline V lookup: CDR1 MDHEN, CDR2 SYDVKM. Trimming took off 2 bases at V and 4 bases at J, with 5 bases between the two ends. The CDR3 loop spans 12 amino acids. The CDR3 DNA reads TGTGCCAGCAGTTTAGTGCGAGAGACCCAGTACTTC. Amino acids: CASSLVRETQYF.

The gene calls are TRBV4-1 and TRBJ1-2; D is undetermined. Germline lookup yields CDR1 MGHRA and CDR2 YSYEKL. This CDR3 is 11 amino acids long. Trimming removed 8 bases from V and 8 bases from J, with 12 bases in between. CDR3 protein: CASGGLGGYTF. CDR3 nucleotide sequence: TGCGCCAGCGGTGGGCTTGGGGGCTACACCTTC.

The V gene is TRBV30, the J gene TRBJ1-1; 7 bases map to TRBD1. The CDR3 length is 14 residues. The V gene end was trimmed by 4 bases and the J gene end by 6 bases; junction bases not matched to a gene: 11. The V gene's germline CDR1 is GTSNPN and CDR2 SVGIG (reference sequence). The CDR3 region is CAWTRKTGMAEAFF. The CDR3 DNA reads as TGTGCCTGGACCCGAAAGACAGGGATGGCTGAAGCTTTCTTT.

The chain recombines TRBV10-3 with TRBJ1-3; D not resolved. Germline V gives CDR1 ENHRY, CDR2 SYGVKD. Trimming stripped 2 bases from V and 1 base from J, with 15 bases between. The CDR3 runs 17 residues. As DNA, the CDR3 is TGTGCCATCAGTGAGGTGGGATCTCAAACTTCTGGAAACACCATATATTTT. This translates into CAISEVGSQTSGNTIYF.

This chain uses TRBV7-9 with TRBJ2-1; D is unclear. Trimming removed 5 bases at V and 6 bases at J, with 11 bases between. This CDR3 comprises 13 residues. CDR1 and CDR2 from the germline V gene are SEHNR and FQNEAQ (reference sequence). The CDR3: CASSPNPSNEQFF. Here the CDR3 DNA reads TGTGCCAGCAGCCCGAATCCTAGCAATGAGCAGTTCTTC.

The rearrangement joins TRBV15 to TRBJ2-7, with D uncertain. Germline V gene data show CDR1 as LNHNV and CDR2 as YYDKDF (reference sequence). The ends were cut back, 1 base at V and 2 bases at J, with 9 bases in the middle. The CDR3 has 14 amino acids. The CDR3 DNA sequence: TGTGCCACCAGCAGAGGAGACACAACCTACGAGCAGTACTTC. This encodes CATSRGDTTYEQYF.